A single sample is the source of the 18 T cell receptor beta chains below, sequenced in a study of shared clonotypes between healthy human individuals. The protocol was immunoSEQ multiplex PCR, while the TCRdb copy is restricted to in-frame clones and leaves out a portion. Of around 700,000 clones in the sample, less than 80% were seen once. The sequencing sample was made of memory CD4+ T cells sorted from blood. Noted subset: CD45RA-negative fraction. The receptors shown here come from a woman aged 25 to 45 in good health.

This clone was seen more than once but under ten times. The V and J genes are TRBV5-6 and TRBJ1-2; 8 bases fit TRBD1. V was clipped by 3 bases and J by 4 bases; unmatched bases: 5. Germline V CDR1 and CDR2: SGHDT, YYEEEE. This CDR3 has 14 residues. The CDR3 DNA is TGTGCCAGCAGCTCGGACAGGGCAGGCTATGGCTACACCTTC. Translating gives CASSSDRAGYGYTF.

V and J are TRBV19 and TRBJ1-3, with TRBD1 identical over 7 bases. This CDR3 comprises 14 residues. V dropped 5 bases and J dropped 3; count of bases not matched to a gene: 4. The germline gives CDR1 LNHDA, CDR2 SQIVND (reference sequence). The CDR3 loop reads CASSGQADGNTIYF. DNA of the CDR3: TGTGCCAGTAGTGGACAGGCTGATGGAAACACCATATATTTT.

The chain joins TRBV11-1 to TRBJ1-1; D not certain. CDR1 is SGHAT, CDR2 FQDESV, per germline (reference sequence). There are 12 residues in the CDR3. Trimming stripped 5 bases from V and 7 bases from J, with 11 bases between. CDR3 in amino acids: CASSPQFGEAFF. DNA of the CDR3: TGTGCCAGCAGCCCCCAGTTTGGTGAAGCTTTCTTT.

V usage is TRBV7-9 and J usage is TRBJ2-5, with D hard to call. Germline V gene lookup returns CDR1 SEHNR and CDR2 FQNEAQ (reference sequence). V dropped 5 bases and J dropped 3 bases, with 7 bases sitting between them. The CDR3 sequence is 12 residues long. Here the CDR3 DNA reads TGTGCCAGCAGCCTGGCGGAAGAGACCCAGTACTTC. This sequence encodes CASSLAEETQYF.

V and J are TRBV6-1 and TRBJ2-1, with D perhaps being TRBD1 or TRBD2 (5 bases each). V dropped 3 bases and J dropped 0 bases, with 9 bases sitting between them. Germline assignment: CDR1 MNHNS and CDR2 SASEGT. The CDR3 length is 15 residues. The CDR3 DNA reads TGTGCCAGCAGTGACACAGGAGGCTCCTACAATGAGCAGTTCTTC. This codes for CASSDTGGSYNEQFF.

The J gene is TRBJ2-7, the V gene TRBV2, with 9 bases identical to TRBD2. Trimming removed 7 bases from V and 5 bases from J; junction bases left unmatched: 12. The CDR3 spans 15 residues. Looked up from germline, CDR1 is SNHLY and CDR2 is FYNNEI. DNA for the CDR3: TGTGCCAGCACGCCGCGGGCTAGCGGGATTCACGAGCAGTACTTC. It codes for CASTPRASGIHEQYF.

The J gene is TRBJ1-2, the V gene TRBV28; D is ambiguous. The CDR3 runs to 15 residues. Trimming cost V 6 bases and J 4 bases, with 18 bases left between them. Germline-derived CDR1 and CDR2 are MDHEN and SYDVKM. The CDR3: CASSSPGSSLYGYTF. Written as DNA, the CDR3 is TGTGCCAGCAGCTCACCTGGATCCTCCCTCTATGGCTACACCTTC.

This clone has more than one count but fewer than ten. The chain is built from TRBV28 and TRBJ1-5; D not certain. This CDR3 is built from 11 residues. The V end lost 6 bases, the J end lost 9 bases, and 9 bases lay between the germline ends. Germline V gene sequence: CDR1 MDHEN, CDR2 SYDVKM. The CDR3 DNA follows: TGTGCCAGCAGCCGTGAGTGGCCCCAGCATTTT. Residues: CASSREWPQHF.

This clone was seen a single time. The chain carries TRBV23-1 and TRBJ2-5, with a tentative D call TRBD2 (6 bases). TRBV23-1 is noted as an ORF with a role that remains uncertain. V gave up 8 bases and J gave up 5 bases, with 18 bases separating them. The CDR3 loop spans 14 amino acids. Here the CDR3 reads CASFFSGLAETQYF. CDR3 DNA: TGCGCCAGCTTTTTTAGCGGTCTTGCGGAGACCCAGTACTTC.

There are a few counts of this clone. CDR3 nucleotide sequence: TGCGCCAGCAGCCCAGACAGCGTGCAGTTCTTC. It is translated as CASSPDSVQFF. The rearrangement joins TRBV5-1 to TRBJ2-1; D might be TRBD1 (5 bases). Germline-derived CDR1 and CDR2 are SGHRS and YFSETQ. With 4 bases removed from V and 12 bases from J, the gap between germline ends came to 11 bases. The length of the CDR3 is 11 residues.

The CDR3 loop reads CASSLLGQSNEKLFF. CDR3 bases: TGTGCCAGCAGTCTATTAGGACAGAGCAATGAAAAACTGTTTTTT. This chain joins TRBV28 and TRBJ1-4, with a weak D call TRBD1 (6 bases). CDR1 and CDR2 (germline): MDHEN, SYDVKM. There are 15 residues in the CDR3. With 5 bases removed from V and 5 bases from J, the gap between germline ends came to 15 bases.

The rearrangement links TRBV7-3 to TRBJ2-3, with 8 bases that match TRBD2. Trimming took 2 bases from V and 6 from J; bases not matched to a gene: 10. This CDR3 spans 16 amino acids. Germline assignment: CDR1 SGHTA and CDR2 FQGTGA. The CDR3 coding sequence is TGTGCCAGCAGCTTAGCCGGGAGGGCTGGCAGCGATACGCAGTATTTT. Its protein product is CASSLAGRAGSDTQYF.

In its sample, this clone was seen a few times. This chain connects TRBV15 to TRBJ1-5, with 7 bases identical to TRBD1. The CDR3 consists of 15 residues. V shed 2 bases and J 3 bases; nucleotides not matched to a gene: 4. CDR1 is LNHNV, CDR2 YYDKDF, per germline (reference sequence). The CDR3 DNA sequence: TGTGCCACCAGCAGATATGACAGGGACAATCAGCCCCAGCATTTT. Encoded protein: CATSRYDRDNQPQHF.

The rearrangement joins TRBV10-3 to TRBJ1-2, with TRBD1 as a possible D gene (5 bases). V shed 4 bases and J shed 8 bases, with 17 bases lying between them. The germline V gene has CDR1 ENHRY and CDR2 SYGVKD. The CDR3 spans 14 residues. This CDR3 reads CAISATGREEGYTF. In DNA form, the CDR3 reads TGTGCCATCAGTGCAACGGGCAGGGAAGAAGGCTACACCTTC.

The V and J genes are TRBV28 and TRBJ2-3; TRBD2 aligns across 9 bases. The germline gives CDR1 MDHEN, CDR2 SYDVKM. The CDR3 length is 14 residues. V shed 3 bases and J 6 bases; nucleotides not matched to a gene: 4. The CDR3 coding sequence is TGTGCCAGCAGTTTGGCTAGCGGGATTGATACGCAGTATTTT. This gives the protein CASSLASGIDTQYF.

There are many counts of this clone. The chain links TRBV29-1 to TRBJ2-7; TRBD1 might be the D (6 bases). Germline CDR1 SQVTM, CDR2 ANQGSEA. V lost 0 bases, J lost 8 bases, and 11 bases lay in between. This CDR3 contains 12 residues. CDR3 sequence: CSVEDLQGKQYF. CDR3 DNA sequence: TGCAGCGTTGAAGATCTGCAGGGGAAGCAGTACTTC.

The chain combines TRBV6-6 with TRBJ1-2, with 10 bases identical to TRBD1. Per the germline V gene, CDR1 is MNHNY and CDR2 is SVGAGI (reference sequence). This CDR3 has 16 residues. V lost 6 bases and J lost 6; bases outside the gene matches: 13. The CDR3 loop is CASSFIRQGASNGYTF. The DNA for the CDR3 is TGTGCCAGCAGCTTTATTCGACAGGGGGCATCAAATGGCTACACCTTC.

This clone was found a few times. The rearrangement uses TRBV19 and TRBJ1-5, with a tentative D call TRBD1 (5 bases). Germline CDR1 is LNHDA and CDR2 is SQIVND (reference sequence). CDR3 length equals 14 residues. V was cut by 10 bases and J by 5 bases, with 18 bases left in between. CDR3 bases: TGTGCCACCACACGAGGGGCTCGTGATCAGCCCCAGCATTTT. Translation gives CATTRGARDQPQHF. Using reference TRBV19 and TRBJ1-5 for the parts outside the CDR3, the full variable domain is DGGITQSPKYLFRKEGQNVTLSCEQNLNHDAMYWYRQDPGQGLRLIYYSQIVNDFQKGDIAEGYSVSREKKESFPLTVTSAQKNPTAFYLCATTRGARDQPQHFGDGTRLSIL.